This is a list of T cell receptor beta chains from one sample in a study of neurological immune-mediated disorders. MiXCR, applied by TCRdb to the 5' RACE reads, yields one record per CDR3 protein. Here the sample spans tens of thousands of distinct CDR3 sequences, 10% to 15% being singletons. Source material: PBMCs. Receptors were obtained from a woman aged 55-69 years with HTLV-1-associated myelopathy (HAM/TSP). The CDR3 runs from the conserved cysteine through the conserved F or W. Fields, in order: J gene, clone size, D gene, V gene, CDR3 DNA, CDR3 protein. D genes are given only for firm matches. Size is omitted from some rows. Given values are once, few, many or a class for expanded clones.

TRBJ1-2	many	TRBD1	TRBV7-8	TGTGCCAGCAGCTTAGGGACCCAGGGGGCTGGCTACACCTTC	CASSLGTQGAGYTF
TRBJ2-3	many	TRBD1	TRBV5-6	TGTGCCAGCAGCTTGGCCTTCGGACAGGGCACAGATACGCAGTATTTT	CASSLAFGQGTDTQYF
TRBJ1-4	many	.	TRBV5-1	TGCGCCAGCAGCTCCGGGACATTTCGGGAAAAACTGTTTTTT	CASSSGTFREKLFF
TRBJ2-2	many	TRBD2	TRBV12-3/TRBV12-4	TGTGCCGGGACAGATGGACTAGCGGGAAGCACCGGGGAGCTGTTTTTT	CAGTDGLAGSTGELFF
TRBJ2-1	many	TRBD2	TRBV20-1	TGCAGTGCTAGATCGGCGGGAGTGCCTAATTCTGAGCAGTTCTTC	CSARSAGVPNSEQFF
TRBJ2-2	few	TRBD2	TRBV9	TGTGCCAGCAGCACCGCGGGGGTTCCCGGGGAGCTGTTTTTT	CASSTAGVPGELFF
TRBJ2-7	many	TRBD2	TRBV28	TGTGCCAGCAAACGGGGGGGGGGTTCCTACGAGCAGTACTTC	CASKRGGGSYEQYF
TRBJ2-1	many	TRBD2	TRBV4-1	TGCGCCAGCAGCCAAGAGGGTAGCGGGAGACGGTCCTACAATGAGCAGTTCTTC	CASSQEGSGRRSYNEQFF
TRBJ2-2	medium-sized	.	TRBV7-3	TGTGCCAGCAGCCCCGTCGGGTCCGGGGAGCTGTTTTTT	CASSPVGSGELFF
TRBJ2-7	many	TRBD2	TRBV7-2	TGTGCCAGCAGCCCTGGGACTAGCGGGAGTTCTTGGGAGCAGTACTTC	CASSPGTSGSSWEQYF
TRBJ1-2	many	.	TRBV5-1	TGCGCCAGCAGCTTGGCCGATCCCGGGGGCTACACCTTC	CASSLADPGGYTF
TRBJ2-1	many	TRBD2	TRBV10-1	TGCGCCAGCAAAGTACTAGCGGCAAGCTCCTACAATGAGCAGTTCTTC	CASKVLAASSYNEQFF
TRBJ2-5	.	.	TRBV7-3	.	CASSFYICSASLREGGETQYF
TRBJ2-1	many	.	TRBV12-3/TRBV12-4	TGTGCCAGCAGTTTAATCCAGGGGCCAGGGTACAATGAGCAGTTCTTC	CASSLIQGPGYNEQFF
TRBJ2-5	many	.	TRBV7-9	TGTGCCAGCAGCGGGGCGGAGACCCAGTACTTC	CASSGAETQYF
TRBJ2-1	many	.	TRBV7-9	TGTGCCAGCAGCTTACGGGCGGGAAGCTACAATGAGCAGTTCTTC	CASSLRAGSYNEQFF
TRBJ1-1	many	.	TRBV5-5	TGTGCCAGCAGCTTGAGTTCAGTACAGATACAGAACACTGAAGCTTTCTTT	CASSLSSVQIQNTEAFF
TRBJ2-2	.	.	TRBV29-1	TGCAGCGTTGTGTCTCAGATTAACACCGGGGAGCTGTTTTTT	CSVVSQINTGELFF
TRBJ2-4	many	TRBD1	TRBV29-1	TGCAGCGTTGAACCGGGACAGGGGAACATTCAGTACTTC	CSVEPGQGNIQYF
TRBJ2-3	many	.	TRBV29-1	TGCAGCGTTGAAGATCGCAGGACTGACACAGATACGCAGTATTTT	CSVEDRRTDTDTQYF
TRBJ2-1	.	TRBD2	TRBV10-1	TGCGCCAGCAGCCGGACTAGCGGGAACGTCGAGCAGTTCTTC	CASSRTSGNVEQFF
TRBJ2-2	many	TRBD1	TRBV5-4	TGTGCCAGCAGACGACAGGGGTCCGACGGGGAGCTGTTTTTT	CASRRQGSDGELFF
TRBJ2-7	many	TRBD2	TRBV4-1	TGCGCCAGCAGCCACCGAGCGGGAGAGGGCCACGAGCAGTACTTC	CASSHRAGEGHEQYF
TRBJ2-3	many	.	TRBV29-1	TGCAGCTCTGGTCCAGATACGCAGTATTTT	CSSGPDTQYF
TRBJ2-1	many	.	TRBV10-3	TGTGCCATCAAAAAGGTGGGGGATGAGCAGTTCTTC	CAIKKVGDEQFF
TRBJ2-5	many	.	TRBV10-3	TGTGCCATCAGTGAGTTGGCGGCAGGAGATCTACAAGAGACCCAGTACTTC	CAISELAAGDLQETQYF
TRBJ2-1	many	.	TRBV20-1	TGCAGTGCTAGAGATCTGGGCTTATCCTCCTACAATGAGCAGTTCTTC	CSARDLGLSSYNEQFF
TRBJ2-6	many	.	TRBV21-1	TGTGCCAGCCCTTATAGTCTCTCTGGGGCCAACGTCCTGACTTTC	CASPYSLSGANVLTF
TRBJ1-3	many	.	TRBV5-1	TGCGCCAGCAGCTTGTCCGGGACAATCTCTGGAAACACCATATATTTT	CASSLSGTISGNTIYF
TRBJ2-7	many	.	TRBV20-1	TGCAGTGCTAGCTCCGGATCCCGCTACGAGCAGTACTTC	CSASSGSRYEQYF
TRBJ2-7	many	.	TRBV18	TGTGCCAGCTCACCACCCGATTCAATACTGTACTTC	CASSPPDSILYF
TRBJ1-5	.	.	TRBV18	TGTGCCAGCTCTCAGAGCCAGGGGAGTCAGCCCCAGCATTTT	CASSQSQGSQPQHF
TRBJ1-1	many	.	TRBV5-1	TGCGCCAGCAGCTTACTAGGGAAGGCTTTCTTT	CASSLLGKAFF
TRBJ2-3	many	TRBD2	TRBV11-2	TGTGCCAGCAGCTTAGAGACTAGCGGGAGGCCAGATACGCAGTATTTT	CASSLETSGRPDTQYF
TRBJ2-7	many	TRBD1	TRBV7-2	TGTGCCAGCAGCCCCCGGGACAGGGGCCCCTACGAGCAGTACTTC	CASSPRDRGPYEQYF
TRBJ2-5	many	TRBD2	TRBV29-1	TGCAGCACCAAGGCAGAACTAGCGGGAGACAGTGAGACCCAGTACTTC	CSTKAELAGDSETQYF
TRBJ2-4	many	TRBD1	TRBV3-1	TGTGCCAGCAGCCAAGGAGGGGGCGGAATAGCCAAAAACATTCAGTACTTC	CASSQGGGGIAKNIQYF
TRBJ2-5	many	TRBD2	TRBV20-1	TGCAGTGCTAGGTTCGCGGGAGGGGGCGAGACCCAGTACTTC	CSARFAGGGETQYF
TRBJ1-5	many	.	TRBV6-2/TRBV6-3	TGTGCTTCCGCGATTAGAAATCAGCCCCAGCATTTT	CASAIRNQPQHF
TRBJ2-1	many	.	TRBV20-1	TGCAGTGCTAGTCAGAGGGGGTATGAGCAGTTCTTC	CSASQRGYEQFF
TRBJ1-2	many	.	TRBV15	TGTGCCACCAGCAGAGGCGGAACAGACTATGGCTACACCTTC	CATSRGGTDYGYTF
TRBJ2-7	many	TRBD2	TRBV7-8	TGTGCCAGCAGCTTATGGTGGGAGGGAACCTACGAGCAGTACTTC	CASSLWWEGTYEQYF
TRBJ2-7	many	TRBD2	TRBV7-2	TGTGCCAGCAGCCCGGGAGGGCTTGGCACCTACGAGCAGTACTTC	CASSPGGLGTYEQYF
TRBJ2-7	many	TRBD1	TRBV6-5	TGTGCCAGCAGTTCAGGACAGGAATCCTACGAGCAGTACTTC	CASSSGQESYEQYF
TRBJ2-3	many	TRBD1	TRBV20-1	TGCAGTGCTAGTGCCGGGACAGGGTCTGATACGCAGTATTTT	CSASAGTGSDTQYF
TRBJ2-2	many	TRBD1	TRBV7-9	TGTGCCAGCAGCGCCGGACAGGGGGCCAGGGGGGAGCTGTTTTTT	CASSAGQGARGELFF
TRBJ1-5	many	.	TRBV12-3/TRBV12-4	TGTGCCAGCAGTTCAGGACAGCCAATCAATCAGCCCCAGCATTTT	CASSSGQPINQPQHF
TRBJ2-1	many	.	TRBV5-5	TGTGCCAGCACCTTGAACAATGAGCAGTTCTTC	CASTLNNEQFF
TRBJ2-3	medium-sized	.	TRBV29-1	TGCAGCATAGAAGCCGGGATAAGGGGCACAGATACGCAGTATTTT	CSIEAGIRGTDTQYF
TRBJ2-1	few	.	TRBV28	TGTGCCAGCAGTCCACAGGGTCCAACCTACAATGAGCAGTTCTTC	CASSPQGPTYNEQFF
TRBJ2-7	many	TRBD1	TRBV6-2/TRBV6-3	TGTGCCAGCAGTTACGGGGACAGGGAACACGAGCAGTACTTC	CASSYGDREHEQYF